The entry below gives a single T cell receptor (beta chain) sequence along with its context. Its target is unknown. V trimming: 6 bases; J trimming: 4 bases; junction bases outside the gene matches: 5. Germline-derived CDR1 and CDR2 are MNHEY and SMNVEV (reference sequence). The CDR3 has 13 amino acids. This sample was taken from a study of CD8 T cells in ankylosing spondylitis. Study outcomes and limitations: A motif of roughly eight highly homologous TCR beta variants was seen as apparently characteristic of ankylosing spondylitis blood. Within matched ankylosing spondylitis synovial fluid, disease-linked clones were reportedly significantly enriched. A number of the motif variants had already been described in reactive arthritis synovial fluid and blood. Disease-associated clonotypes exhibited CD8+ identity and were relatively infrequent in peripheral blood.

The authors made TCR beta libraries by quantitative 5'-RACE with molecular barcodes. MiXCR, applied by TCRdb to the 5' RACE reads, yields one record per CDR3 protein. This table has about 700,000 distinct CDR3 sequences, roughly 19% appearing once. This sequence joins TRBV27 and TRBJ1-2; 7 positions agree with TRBD1. The receptor was isolated from a male donor with ankylosing spondylitis. Source material: blood, either unsorted or a sorted T cell fraction (not recorded which). CDR3 nucleotide sequence: TGTGCCAGCAGCGCGACAGGGTCCTATGGCTACACCTTC. Translating gives CASSATGSYGYTF.